The rows below give T cell receptor beta chains drawn from one sample of a study of immune heterogeneity within non-small cell lung tumors. From the multiplex PCR reads, TCRdb called clonotypes with MiXCR, one entry per CDR3 protein. The sample shows approximately 2,500 distinct CDR3 sequences, roughly 18% of them seen only once. The sample was lung tumor tissue. These receptors came from a woman in her fifties or sixties with non-small cell lung cancer. The CDR3 runs from the conserved cysteine through the conserved F or W. A D gene is named only where the DNA matches it firmly. Size tells how often a clone was seen, or its class if it is expanded.

clone size: medium-sized; D gene: TRBD2; V gene: TRBV6-2/TRBV6-3; J gene: TRBJ2-7; CDR3 DNA: TGTGCCGCACGGAGCGGGGGAGCCGTCTACGAGCAGTACTTC; CDR3 protein: CAARSGGAVYEQYF
clone size: large; D gene: TRBD2; V gene: TRBV10-1; J gene: TRBJ2-3; CDR3 DNA: TGCGCCAGCAGTTCGGGCGTACGAGCGGGGGGATCAGATACGCAGTATTTT; CDR3 protein: CASSSGVRAGGSDTQYF
clone size: few; D gene: -; V gene: TRBV15; J gene: TRBJ1-2; CDR3 DNA: TGTGCCACCAGCAGAGATCGGGGGGGGAGGGGTATTCGGAACTATGGCTACACCTTC; CDR3 protein: CATSRDRGGRGIRNYGYTF
clone size: medium-sized; D gene: TRBD1; V gene: TRBV28; J gene: TRBJ1-5; CDR3 DNA: TGTGCCAGCCGTATAGGGGGCACGGGCAATCAGCCCCAGCATTTT; CDR3 protein: CASRIGGTGNQPQHF
clone size: medium-sized; D gene: -; V gene: TRBV2; J gene: TRBJ2-2; CDR3 DNA: TGTGCCAGCAGTCGGACCCCCCCCACCGGGGAGCTGTTTTTT; CDR3 protein: CASSRTPPTGELFF
clone size: medium-sized; D gene: TRBD2; V gene: TRBV7-9; J gene: TRBJ2-3; CDR3 DNA: TGTGCCAGCAGCTCCACGTGGCTAGCGGAGGCCACAGATACGCAGTATTTT; CDR3 protein: CASSSTWLAEATDTQYF
clone size: few; D gene: -; V gene: TRBV5-1; J gene: TRBJ2-3; CDR3 DNA: TGCGCCAGCAGCTTTGAGGATACGAAGTATTTT; CDR3 protein: CASSFEDTKYF
clone size: medium-sized; D gene: TRBD2; V gene: TRBV6-1; J gene: TRBJ2-7; CDR3 DNA: TGTGCCAGCAGTGAAACGGCGGGAGGAATCTACGAGCAGTACTTC; CDR3 protein: CASSETAGGIYEQYF
clone size: medium-sized; D gene: TRBD1; V gene: TRBV5-1; J gene: TRBJ1-1; CDR3 DNA: TGCGCCAGCATGGGACCCAGGGGGACTGAAGCTTTCTTT; CDR3 protein: CASMGPRGTEAFF
clone size: medium-sized; D gene: -; V gene: TRBV20-1; J gene: TRBJ1-1; CDR3 DNA: TGCAGTGCTGATCCCCGGGGCTGGACCACTGAAGCTTTCTTT; CDR3 protein: CSADPRGWTTEAFF